These T cell receptor beta chains were read from a single sample in a study of regulatory T cells in long-lasting Graves disease. TCRdb processed the multiplex PCR reads anew with MiXCR; each CDR3 protein has one entry. The sample shows roughly 500,000 distinct CDR3 sequences, 22% of them seen only once. Sequenced material: peripheral blood mononuclear cells (PBMCs), taken when the disease was refractory, from a patient treated with antithyroid drugs. The receptor set was obtained from a female donor with Graves disease. CDR3s leave out the opening cysteine and the closing phenylalanine or tryptophan.

>TRBV27|11
ASSLYLDTEAF
>TRBV12-3/TRBV12-4|11
ASSSRTGAGYT
>TRBV11-2|10
ASSLGGIEQY
>TRBV3-1|12
ASSQAQVTGTQY
>TRBV29-1|11
SVARGATYEQY
>TRBV20-1|9
SAGGLHGYT
>TRBV27|13
ASSHATGGQGEQY
>TRBV5-1|11
ASSLAPLEKLF
>TRBV7-2|13
ASSLATGGGYEQY
>TRBV6-1|14
ASSPIDQGHTGELF
>TRBV7-9|12
ATPGQGLRTEAF
>TRBV20-1|11
SAPTGSNYGYT
>TRBV5-1|10
ASSLAGLGAF
>TRBV28|12
ASRPRQGDTEAF
>TRBV7-2|9
ASSMRETQY
>TRBV29-1|11
SVFPTSTDTQY
>TRBV28|13
ASSLPRPPFTEAF
>TRBV20-1|12
SARLPTSLTEQY
>TRBV28|13
ASSFGLAGVNEQF
>TRBV11-3|9
ASGLEETQY
>TRBV28|8
ASSYDEQY
>TRBV6-1|10
ASGLSGGEAF
>TRBV11-2|12
ASSSFTRANVLT
>TRBV6-5|14
ASSYWQEQAKNIQY
>TRBV7-8|13
ASSPSRDRSYEQY
>TRBV20-1|12
SARMGDRGCEQY
>TRBV20-1|12
SASRPGQQYGYT
>TRBV30|13
AWTRGQGINYGYT
>TRBV12-3/TRBV12-4|10
ASSPSLDTQY
>TRBV6-1|15
ASSDRQGRVRNYGYT
>TRBV7-2|13
ASSFQGGKGETQY
>TRBV6-1|12
ASRQSRGVETQY
>TRBV5-1|14
ASSLAPGGGIPEQY
>TRBV28|10
ASTGSYNEQF
>TRBV29-1|10
SARQGETEAF
>TRBV12-3/TRBV12-4|11
ASRPSATNEQF
>TRBV5-5|13
ASSSGPGQYNEQF
>TRBV7-2|14
ASSSTHRLYTGELF
>TRBV28|10
ACQGWADTQY
>TRBV12-3/TRBV12-4|12
ASSSKDGADTQY
>TRBV6-1|13
ASTWTGGAKNIQY
>TRBV12-3/TRBV12-4|11
ASSRTGESEQY
>TRBV3-1|13
ASSPRDREGYGYT
>TRBV20-1|13
SARSLAGGVGELF
>TRBV5-5|13
ASSLAGRGLETQY
>TRBV11-2|13
ASSLQGNYNSPLH
>TRBV19|11
ASNRGGSYEQY
>TRBV13|11
ASSADIGNTIY
>TRBV15|15
ATSRDGQGLNPDTQY
>TRBV10-3|12
AISDATGNTEAF
>TRBV10-3|12
AISEIGGHQPQH
>TRBV5-8|14
ASSWYPGQVQETQY
>TRBV7-8|13
ASTMFRGDRTEAF
>TRBV12-3/TRBV12-4|11
ASSLQVGDGQY